The next 23 T cell receptor beta chains were all read from a single sample in a study of cytomegalovirus exposure and HLA in healthy donors. Assay used: immunoSEQ multiplex PCR; TCRdb lists only in-frame clones, some missing. Of around 160,000 clones listed, around 82% are singletons. Specimen: PBMCs. The receptors come from a man aged 25 to 45 in good health and CMV-seropositive.

The genes are TRBV10-3 and TRBJ2-7, with TRBD1 matching 7 bases. Germline CDR1 reads ENHRY; CDR2 reads SYGVKD. V shed 11 bases, J shed 0 bases, and the junction held 7 bases outside the gene matches. This CDR3 has 13 residues. CDR3 nucleotides: TGTGCCTTGTCGACAGGGACCTCCTACGAGCAGTACTTC. It translates to CALSTGTSYEQYF.

J is TRBJ1-5 and V is TRBV27; the match to TRBD1 covers 9 bases. CDR3 length: 15 residues. Germline V lookup: CDR1 MNHEY, CDR2 SMNVEV (reference sequence). V trimming: 4 bases; J trimming: 5 bases; junction bases outside the gene matches: 6. The CDR3 DNA reads TGTGCCAGCAGTTCTCCGGGACAGGGACATCAGCCCCAGCATTTT. As protein: CASSSPGQGHQPQHF.

This chain connects TRBV5-4 to TRBJ2-7, with 7 bases that match TRBD2. This CDR3 spans 15 amino acids. Looked up from germline, CDR1 is SGHNT and CDR2 is YYREEE (reference sequence). Germline trimming cut 4 bases from V and 2 bases from J; bases unmatched to any gene: 9. The CDR3 here is CASSTLAGATYEQYF. As DNA, the CDR3 is TGTGCCAGCAGCACGTTAGCGGGCGCAACCTACGAGCAGTACTTC.

This clone has just one count. The chain recombines TRBV5-1 with TRBJ2-1, with D possibly matching TRBD2 (5 bases). V lost 1 base and J lost 0, with 11 bases in between. This CDR3 has 16 residues. Per germline, CDR1 SGHRS and CDR2 YFSETQ. CDR3 amino acids: CASSLQDSSSYNEQFF. CDR3 bases: TGCGCCAGCAGCTTGCAGGACTCGAGCTCCTACAATGAGCAGTTCTTC.

CDR3 sequence (DNA): TGTGCCAGCAGCTTAGCGGGGAGTTACGAGCAGTACTTC. It specifies CASSLAGSYEQYF. The J gene is TRBJ2-7, the V gene TRBV5-4; 7 bases are a match to TRBD2. Germline CDR1 SGHNT, CDR2 YYREEE (reference sequence). V lost 2 bases and J lost 4; bases outside the gene matches: 3. The CDR3 contains 13 residues.

The gene calls are TRBV9 and TRBJ2-2; 11 bases align to TRBD2. CDR3 size: 16 residues. The V segment lost 1 base and the J segment 6 bases; nucleotides outside the gene matches: 5. CDR1 SGDLS and CDR2 YYNGEE come from the germline V gene. This CDR3 is CASSVLAGGFAGELFF. The DNA for the CDR3 is TGTGCCAGCAGCGTACTAGCGGGAGGATTCGCCGGGGAGCTGTTTTTT.

The V and J genes are TRBV9 and TRBJ1-2; possibly TRBD1 for D (6 bases). Trimming shortened V by 0 bases and J by 2 bases, and 8 bases separated the two germline ends. The CDR3 sequence is 14 residues long. The V gene's germline CDR1 is SGDLS and CDR2 YYNGEE. In nucleotides, the CDR3 is TGTGCCAGCAGCGTAGAGAGGGGGAACTATGGCTACACCTTC. As protein: CASSVERGNYGYTF.

The chain joins TRBV30 to TRBJ2-5; unclear D gene. Trimming removed 5 bases at V and 5 bases at J, with 18 bases between. This CDR3 contains 14 residues. Germline V lookup: CDR1 GTSNPN, CDR2 SVGIG (reference sequence). The CDR3 reads CAWATAVNRETQYF. The CDR3 bases are TGTGCCTGGGCCACCGCGGTTAATCGGGAGACCCAGTACTTC.

The chain employs TRBV9 and TRBJ2-2; 7 bases agree with TRBD1. Germline V lookup: CDR1 SGDLS, CDR2 YYNGEE. The length of the CDR3 is 15 residues. After removal of 3 bases from V and 1 base from J, the junction contained 3 bases not matched to a gene. The CDR3 sequence is CASSGTGVNTGELFF. CDR3 DNA sequence: TGTGCCAGCAGCGGGACAGGAGTGAACACCGGGGAGCTGTTTTTT.

The rearrangement links TRBV19 to TRBJ1-5; 7 bases fit TRBD1. Germline CDR1 is LNHDA and CDR2 is SQIVND (reference sequence). This CDR3 contains 15 residues. The ends lost 5 bases at V and 1 base at J; junction bases unmatched: 5. As DNA, the CDR3 is TGTGCCAGTAGTCGTTCCAGGGGGAGCAATCAGCCCCAGCATTTT. Translation: CASSRSRGSNQPQHF.

The chain links TRBV30 to TRBJ1-5, with 7 bases aligning to TRBD1. Germline trimming cut 3 bases from V and 2 bases from J; bases unmatched to any gene: 7. The CDR3 totals 15 residues. From germline, CDR1 is GTSNPN and CDR2 SVGIG (reference sequence). The DNA for the CDR3 is TGTGCCTGGAGCCAGGGGGGAAGTCGCAATCAGCCCCAGCATTTT. Amino acid sequence: CAWSQGGSRNQPQHF.

This clone was seen a single time. V and J are TRBV6-5 and TRBJ1-3; maybe TRBD1 (5 bases). Per germline, CDR1 MNHEY and CDR2 SVGAGI. The CDR3 totals 13 residues. V lost 5 bases, J lost 8 bases, and 13 bases lay in between. The CDR3 loop reads CASSRNKGDTIYF. CDR3 sequence (DNA): TGTGCCAGCAGTAGGAACAAAGGGGACACCATATATTTT.

The rearrangement links TRBV7-9 to TRBJ2-2, with 14 nucleotides matching TRBD2. Germline CDR1 reads SEHNR; CDR2 reads FQNEAQ (reference sequence). This CDR3 is built from 17 residues. Germline trimming cut 6 bases from V and 3 bases from J; bases unmatched to any gene: 6. The CDR3 sequence is CASREKGLAGDTGELFF. In DNA, the CDR3 is TGTGCCAGCAGAGAAAAGGGACTAGCGGGAGACACCGGGGAGCTGTTTTTT.

Here the CDR3 reads CASSYGGDRGSGELFF. CDR3 sequence (DNA): TGTGCCAGCAGTTACGGCGGAGACAGGGGGTCCGGGGAGCTGTTTTTT. J is TRBJ2-2 and V is TRBV6-6; 9 bases align to TRBD1. Germline CDR1 is MNHNY and CDR2 is SVGAGI (reference sequence). The CDR3 is 16 amino acids. V trimming: 2 bases; J trimming: 6 bases; junction bases outside the gene matches: 7.

The J gene is TRBJ2-1, the V gene TRBV20-1; perhaps TRBD2 as D (6 bases). The ends were cut back, 6 bases at V and 14 bases at J, with 17 bases in the middle. The CDR3 has 11 amino acids. Germline assignment: CDR1 DFQATT and CDR2 SNEGSKA (reference sequence). This chain's CDR3 is CSASEEWGEFF. Here the CDR3 DNA reads TGCAGTGCAAGTGAGGAGTGGGGGGAGTTCTTC.

V and J are TRBV6-5 and TRBJ1-1; TRBD1 might be the D (5 bases). The CDR3 spans 13 residues. Trimming removed 0 bases from V and 7 bases from J, with 9 bases in between. Germline V lookup: CDR1 MNHEY, CDR2 SVGAGI. CDR3 bases: TGTGCCAGCAGTTACTCCGGCCAGGGTGAAGCTTTCTTT. Residues: CASSYSGQGEAFF.

The CDR3 nucleotides read TGTGCCGCCATTGGGAGTTTTGCCGGGGGGACAGATACGCAGTATTTT. Its protein product is CAAIGSFAGGTDTQYF. The chain couples TRBV10-3 to TRBJ2-3, with 7 positions matching TRBD2. The CDR3 extends over 16 amino acids. Germline-derived CDR1 and CDR2 are ENHRY and SYGVKD. V was clipped by 11 bases and J by 3 bases; unmatched bases: 17.

This chain uses TRBV28 with TRBJ2-7; 9 nucleotides agree with TRBD2. J gave up 2 bases and V 3 bases, and 8 bases lay outside the gene matches. Germline CDR1 is MDHEN and CDR2 is SYDVKM. This CDR3 spans 16 amino acids. The CDR3 DNA reads TGTGCCAGCAGTTTGGGGTTCGGCGGGAGGGCCTACGAGCAGTACTTC. It yields the protein CASSLGFGGRAYEQYF.

The chain employs TRBV6-1 and TRBJ1-5; no reliable D call. The CDR3 length is 12 residues. Germline V gene sequence: CDR1 MNHNS, CDR2 SASEGT. The V gene lost 5 bases and the J gene lost 5 bases, with 7 bases spanning the gap. CDR3 sequence (DNA): TGTGCCAGCAGTAACGGGGATCAGCCCCAGCATTTT. Translation gives CASSNGDQPQHF.

The chain recombines TRBV2 with TRBJ2-1; 10 bases are shared with TRBD2. The germline CDR1 and CDR2 sequences are SNHLY and FYNNEI. The CDR3 totals 17 residues. With 0 bases clipped from V and 8 bases from J, the junction kept 10 bases outside the gene matches. CDR3 region: CASSEALGLAGEDEQFF. CDR3 nucleotide sequence: TGTGCCAGCAGTGAAGCTCTAGGGCTAGCGGGAGAGGATGAGCAGTTCTTC.

The V and J genes are TRBV30 and TRBJ2-2, with TRBD2 as a possible D gene (6 bases). V was cut by 3 bases and J by 3 bases, with 14 bases left in between. This CDR3 is built from 15 residues. Germline V gene sequence: CDR1 GTSNPN, CDR2 SVGIG (reference sequence). CDR3 residues: CAWSRDFVYTGELFF. The CDR3 nucleotides are TGTGCCTGGAGCAGGGACTTCGTCTACACCGGGGAGCTGTTTTTT.

In its sample, this clone was seen a few times. CDR3 sequence: CASSYAGTGWGYTF. Written as DNA, the CDR3 is TGTGCCAGCAGCTATGCCGGGACAGGGTGGGGCTACACCTTC. This rearrangement joins TRBV9 to TRBJ1-2, with TRBD1 matching 9 bases. J was trimmed by 8 bases and V by 4 bases; bases with no gene match: 9. Germline CDR1 SGDLS, CDR2 YYNGEE. The length of the CDR3 is 14 residues.

This chain uses TRBV27 with TRBJ2-3, with 8 bases that match TRBD2. The CDR3 totals 16 residues. The V gene's germline CDR1 is MNHEY and CDR2 SMNVEV (reference sequence). The V and J ends lost 4 bases and 4 bases, in that order; junction bases with no gene match: 10. Written as DNA, the CDR3 is TGTGCCAGCAGTTCGTGGCCGGGGGGGAGGGCAGATACGCAGTATTTT. Translated: CASSSWPGGRADTQYF.